This T cell receptor (beta chain) derives from a study of T-cell reconstitution after alpha-beta-depleted transplantation in children. Unique molecular identifiers were incorporated into the prepared TCRbeta library. TCRdb reanalysed the PCR reads using MiXCR and keeps one entry per CDR3 protein. Of roughly 610,000 distinct CDR3 sequences in the sample, roughly a tenth were seen once. The V and J ends lost 6 bases and 9 bases, in that order; junction bases with no gene match: 12. The length of the CDR3 is 14 residues. Germline V gives CDR1 SQVTM, CDR2 ANQGSEA. Sequenced material: PBMCs from the stem cell graft donor, taken from the stem cell graft. The rearrangement joins TRBV29-1 to TRBJ2-1; 9 positions agree with TRBD2. The origin of this receptor is a human donor who donated a stem cell graft to a child with acute myeloid leukemia. The CDR3, as DNA: TGCAGCGTGGGGGCGGGCGGGAGGGCCCCTGAGCAGTTCTTC. Translation gives CSVGAGGRAPEQFF.